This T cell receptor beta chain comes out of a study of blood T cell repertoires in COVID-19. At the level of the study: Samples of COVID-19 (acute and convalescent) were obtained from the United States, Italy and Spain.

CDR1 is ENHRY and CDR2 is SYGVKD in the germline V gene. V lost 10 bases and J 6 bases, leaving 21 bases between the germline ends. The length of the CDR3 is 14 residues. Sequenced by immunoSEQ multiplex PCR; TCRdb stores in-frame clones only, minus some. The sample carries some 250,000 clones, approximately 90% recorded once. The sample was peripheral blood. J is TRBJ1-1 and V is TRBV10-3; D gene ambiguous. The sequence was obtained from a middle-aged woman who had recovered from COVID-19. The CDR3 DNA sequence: TGTGCCACCCGAGGTCAGTTGGAGCCCGCTGAAGCTTTCTTT. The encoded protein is CATRGQLEPAEAFF.